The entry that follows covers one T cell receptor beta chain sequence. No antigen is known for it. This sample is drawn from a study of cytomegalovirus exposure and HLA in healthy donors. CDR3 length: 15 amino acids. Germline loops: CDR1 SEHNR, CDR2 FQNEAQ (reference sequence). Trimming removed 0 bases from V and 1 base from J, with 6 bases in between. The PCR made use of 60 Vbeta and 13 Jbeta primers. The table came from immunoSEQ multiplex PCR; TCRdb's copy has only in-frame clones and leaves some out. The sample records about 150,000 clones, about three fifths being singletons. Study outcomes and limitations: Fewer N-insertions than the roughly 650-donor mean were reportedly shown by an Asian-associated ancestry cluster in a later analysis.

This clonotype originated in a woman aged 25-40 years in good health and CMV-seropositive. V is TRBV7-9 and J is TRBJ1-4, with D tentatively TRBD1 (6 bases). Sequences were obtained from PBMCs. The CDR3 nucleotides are TGTGCCAGCAGCTTAGCGACAGGAACTAATGAAAAACTGTTTTTT. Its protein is CASSLATGTNEKLFF.